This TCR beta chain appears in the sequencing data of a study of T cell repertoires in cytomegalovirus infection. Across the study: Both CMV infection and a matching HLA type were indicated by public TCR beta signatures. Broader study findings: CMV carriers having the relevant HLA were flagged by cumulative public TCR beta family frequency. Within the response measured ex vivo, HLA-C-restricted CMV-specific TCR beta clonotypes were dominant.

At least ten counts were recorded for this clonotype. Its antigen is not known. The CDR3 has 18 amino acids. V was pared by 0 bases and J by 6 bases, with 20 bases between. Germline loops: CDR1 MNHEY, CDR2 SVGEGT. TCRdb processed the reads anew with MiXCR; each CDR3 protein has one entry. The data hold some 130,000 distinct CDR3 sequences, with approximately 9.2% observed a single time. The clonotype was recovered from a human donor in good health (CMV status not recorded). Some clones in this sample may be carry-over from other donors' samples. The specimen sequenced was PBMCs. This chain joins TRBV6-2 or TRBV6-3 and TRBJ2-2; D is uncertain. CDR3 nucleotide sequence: TGTGCCAGCAGTTACTCCTTAGCTGGCCCTCGAATAGCCGGGGAGCTGTTTTTT. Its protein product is CASSYSLAGPRIAGELFF.